This T cell receptor (beta chain) is drawn from a study of T cell responses to AZD1222 COVID-19 vaccine (dated by TCRdb to the early 2020s). Concerning the study at large: AZD1222 recipients whose second dose came at about 4 weeks and those whose second dose came at about 12 weeks were combined into one group, since spike-specific TCR depth and breadth did not differ between the two schedules. TCR sequencing was performed for roughly 250 trial participants, of whom 207 were given two doses of AZD1222 and some 26 were given two doses of MenACWY control vaccine. Trial participants were enrolled by age into subgroups of 18-55, 56-69 and 70-plus years, and around 140, 26 and 57 TCR-sequenced participants, respectively, were included in these subgroups. Results the study describes overall, beyond this receptor: Conclusions about previously exposed vaccinees are limited because only six or seven AZD1222 recipients were SARS-CoV-2 seropositive at baseline. The whole spike protein was spanned by vaccine-associated CD4 TCRs, and dominant responses were seen in regions 160-218 and 743-854. Spike-specific TCR breadth and depth rose significantly after two AZD1222 doses compared with day 0 and with MenACWY recipients. Most participants were white British and females outnumbered males, and the authors suggested that clonal diversity may have been underestimated. In the small 56-69-year group, the increase in depth fell short of significance, most likely because of low power. Because no day 14 peak-response samples were available, repertoires were characterized only after the peak T cell response. Reportedly, almost half of the unique spike-specific TCRs recognized epitopes lying outside the regions that are mutated in the B.1.351 and B.1.1.7 variants.

This sample's time point label indicates: baseline before first vaccination. Vaccinee samples were obtained from the UK trials COV001 and COV002, which included a single-blind randomized controlled phase 2/3 trial of AZD1222 (ChAdOx1 nCoV-19) in healthy adults. For TCRbeta chain sequencing, PBMC samples were collected from trial participants at day 0 and at day 28 after the second dose. This clone was observed a single time. The antigen it recognizes is unknown. No base quality values were provided; no much bigger clone lies one nucleotide off. The CDR3 regions of human TCRbeta chains were analyzed by immunosequencing. On the study's bioinformatics: TCRs in the repertoires were matched against a reference library of SARS-CoV-2-specific TCRs that had been generated with the MIRA antigen-specificity platform. Breadth meant the fraction of unique TCRs that were SARS-CoV-2-associated, whereas depth meant the fraction of total T cells that were SARS-CoV-2-associated. Using the MIRA data, each spike-specific TCR was assigned both to the spike region to which the TCR was reactive and to a CD4 or CD8 class. Log10-transformed breadth and depth values were compared by one-way ANOVA with Sidak's multiple comparisons tests. Not all clones reach the TCRdb copy of this immuneACCESS table, which keeps in-frame sequences only. Checked studies attribute under half of the gap to unresolved V genes and leave the rest unexplained. V, J and clone size are taken as reported in that table, and D and trimming were inferred from the DNA itself. The table for this sample lists 100,000 to 140,000 clones; approximately 90% of them were counted only once. The leading ten clones occupy 3.5% to 4.5% of the sample.

The clonotype originates from an adult in good health. Sequencing was performed on peripheral blood, taken on day 0 of AZD1222 vaccination.

The nucleotide sequence reads as follows: TGCACCAGCAGCCGGACTAGCGGGAGGGCCCAGGAGACCCAGTACTTC. This yields the protein CTSSRTSGRAQETQYF. Rearrangement joined TRBV1 to TRBJ2-5; no DNA check was done on the table's D call, TRBD2. TRBV1 is a known pseudogene. From cysteine to phenylalanine, the CDR3 is 16 amino acids long. Of all the DNA, just the CDR3 is kept, 48 bases in frame from base 1.